The sequence of this T cell receptor beta chain was determined in a study of graft-versus-host responses after intestinal transplantation. Study-wide context: Among the recipients, all got anti-thymocyte globulin induction and then tacrolimus and steroids for roughly three years. Study conclusions and caveats: Allograft clonal ratios (graft-versus-host to host-versus-graft) were high in patients who had graft-donor T cell macrochimerism.

Investigators treated the graft tissue so that it released intraepithelial and lamina propria lymphocytes. This clone has a handful of counts. What it binds is unknown. From germline, CDR1 is MNHEY and CDR2 SVGAGI. Trimming pared 0 bases from V and 8 bases from J, leaving 8 bases between. CDR3 length: 13 residues. Assay used: immunoSEQ multiplex PCR; TCRdb lists only in-frame clones, some missing. The sample lists around 20,000 clones; 70% to 80% were seen once. V usage is TRBV6-5 and J usage is TRBJ1-5; D gene uncertain. Sequenced here: ileum tissue, sampled 12 days after intestinal transplant. The clonotype originates from a human patient who received an intestinal transplant, so some T cells may come from the graft donor. CDR3 protein: CASSYSQVEPQHF. CDR3 coding DNA: TGTGCCAGCAGTTACTCCCAGGTGGAGCCCCAGCATTTT.